Each of the 20 T cell receptor beta chains below was sequenced from the same sample in a study of tumor-infiltrating lymphocytes in primary liver carcinoma. Starting material of roughly 550 ng total RNA yielded TCR beta cDNA via a constant-region primer. Libraries covering TCR beta were generated through three nested multiplex PCR rounds (using a slightly modified ARM-PCR). Researchers ran the first two PCR rounds for approximately 10 cycles each with TRBV1-TRBV30 forward primers and a C-beta reverse primer. TCRdb reprocessed the multiplex PCR reads via MiXCR and lists one record per CDR3 protein. The sample contains 300,000 to 400,000 distinct CDR3 sequences, less than 75% of which appear only once. Blood RNA originated from unsorted whole blood, with germline DNA additionally extracted. Sequenced sample: peripheral blood. The receptors stem from a man between 40 and 49 years old with primary liver carcinoma and hepatitis B virus infection.

This clonotype was observed at least ten times. The chain has TRBV29-1 and TRBJ1-4; no clear D gene. The CDR3 is 13 residues long. V dropped 5 bases and J dropped 4 bases, with 11 bases sitting between them. Germline assignment: CDR1 SQVTM and CDR2 ANQGSEA. CDR3 sequence reads: CSVSQRSNEKLFF. DNA for the CDR3: TGCAGCGTTTCGCAACGGAGTAATGAAAAACTGTTTTTT. Looking up the rest from reference TRBV29-1 and TRBJ1-4 gives the full variable domain: SAVISQKPSRDICQRGTSLTIQCQVDSQVTMMFWYRQQPGQSLTLIATANQGSEATYESGFVIDKFPISRPNLTFSTLTVSNMSPEDSSIYLCSVSQRSNEKLFFGSGTQLSVL.

This chain uses TRBV7-9 with TRBJ1-2, with TRBD1 matching over 8 bases. J gave up 6 bases and V 3 bases, and 12 bases lay outside the gene matches. This CDR3 spans 16 amino acids. Germline V lookup: CDR1 SEHNR, CDR2 FQNEAQ (reference sequence). Here the CDR3 DNA reads TGTGCCAGCAGCTTTCTTCCAGGACAGGGATCCCATGGCTACACCTTC. As protein: CASSFLPGQGSHGYTF. Based on the CDR3 plus reference TRBV7-9 and TRBJ1-2, the full variable domain is DTGVSQNPRHKITKRGQNVTFRCDPISEHNRLYWYRQTLGQGPEFLTYFQNEAQLEKSRLLSDRFSAERPKGSFSTLEIQRTEQGDSAMYLCASSFLPGQGSHGYTFGSGTRLTVV.

Comment on this clonotype: A read error is possible here, since a much larger clone lies one base away. The chain uses TRBV6-6 and TRBJ2-3; D may be TRBD1 (6 bases). Germline V gene lookup returns CDR1 MNHNY and CDR2 SVGAGI (reference sequence). This CDR3 region has 15 residues. CDR3: CASSNHRDNTGTQYF. In nucleotides, the CDR3 is TGTGCCAGCAGTAACCACCGGGACAACACAGGTACGCAGTATTTT.

About this clonotype: Mismatch with germline at one junction end may stem from a read error. The J gene is TRBJ2-2, the V gene TRBV6-2 or TRBV6-3, with D maybe TRBD2 (6 bases). The CDR3 totals 16 residues. Germline V gene data show CDR1 as MNHEY and CDR2 as SVGEGT. CDR3 amino acids: CASNYSAGTNTGELFF. CDR3 nucleotide sequence: TGTGCCAGCAATTACTCTGCGGGAACGAACACAGGGGAGCTGTTTTTT.

With respect to this clonotype: The junction shows a germline mismatch at one end, possibly a read error. CDR3 DNA: TGCGCCAACAGCCAGACACCGAACACTGAAGCTTTCTTT. This translates into CANSQTPNTEAFF. J is TRBJ1-1 and V is TRBV5-1; D gene unclear. The CDR3 contains 13 residues. The V gene's germline CDR1 is SGHRS and CDR2 YFSETQ. The variable domain in full, with the rest retrieved from reference TRBV5-1 and TRBJ1-1, is KAGVTQTPRYLIKTRGQQVTLSCSPISGHRSVSWYQQTPGQGLQFLFEYFSETQRNKGNFPGRFSGRQFSNSRSEMNVSTLELGDSALYLCANSQTPNTEAFFGQGTRLTVV.

As concerns this clonotype: The junction departs from the called germline gene at one end, perhaps through a read error. In nucleotides, the CDR3 is TGTGCCAGCGGCTTAGCGCGAGGATATGGGCAGTTCTTC. Translation gives CASGLARGYGQFF. The chain employs TRBV11-1 and TRBJ2-1; D possibly corresponds to TRBD2 (5 bases). Germline CDR1 reads SGHAT; CDR2 reads FQDESV (reference sequence). This CDR3 is 13 amino acids long.

Of note for this clonotype: A much larger clone is a single base away; this may be a read error. The chain employs TRBV6-2 or TRBV6-3 and TRBJ1-5; D possibly corresponds to TRBD1 (6 bases). Per the germline V gene, CDR1 is MNHEY and CDR2 is SVGEGT. CDR3 length equals 14 residues. The germline V and J ends were trimmed by 9 bases and 5 bases, with 17 bases remaining between them. This CDR3 is CASLQTGSDQPQHF. The CDR3 DNA reads TGTGCCAGTCTCCAGACAGGCTCGGATCAGCCCCAGCATTTT.

This clonotype showed up just a few times. It may be a read error: a sequence one base away is much more abundant. In DNA, the CDR3 is TGCGCCAGCGGCCAGTGGGTGGGAGATACGCAGTATTTT. Translation gives CASGQWVGDTQYF. V and J are TRBV4-1 and TRBJ2-3; D unclear. Germline loops: CDR1 MGHRA, CDR2 YSYEKL. The CDR3 length is 13 residues.

A few counts support this clonotype. A much bigger clone sits one base away, suggesting this may be a read error. The V call is TRBV6-5, the J call TRBJ2-7; D gene ambiguous. CDR3 size: 13 residues. Per germline, CDR1 MNHEY and CDR2 SVGAGI. The CDR3 DNA sequence: TGTGCCAGCAGTTACTCAGCAACCTACGAGCGGTACTTC. Encoded protein: CASSYSATYERYF.

This clonotype was recorded only once. This clone may be a read error of a much larger clone one base away. This chain uses TRBV6-5 with TRBJ2-5, with D perhaps TRBD1 or TRBD2 (5 bases each). The germline V gene has CDR1 MNHEY and CDR2 SVGAGI. The CDR3 extends over 12 amino acids. V was cut by 4 bases and J by 8 bases, with 11 bases left in between. CDR3 sequence (DNA): TGTGCCAGCAGTTCCGGGGACGACACCCAGTACTTC. It encodes CASSSGDDTQYF.

Note on this clonotype: An end of the junction differs from the germline gene, which may be a read error. The CDR3 spells CAGSKAYSGANVLTF. The DNA of the CDR3 is TGTGCCGGCAGCAAAGCCTACTCTGGGGCCAACGTCCTGACTTTC. The V gene is TRBV11-2, the J gene TRBJ2-6; the D is unclear. The V gene's germline CDR1 is SGHAT and CDR2 FQNNGV. CDR3 length: 15 residues.

A word on this clonotype: One base away lies a much larger clone, so this may be a sequencing read error. This rearrangement joins TRBV12-3 or TRBV12-4 to TRBJ2-2; no reliable D call. There are 15 residues in the CDR3. V was pared by 7 bases and J by 6 bases, with 18 bases between. CDR3 nucleotides: TGTGCCAGCAAAGAAGCGAGAGGTGATCCCGGGGAGCTGTTTTTT. This translates into CASKEARGDPGELFF.

For this clonotype: One end of the junction fails to match germline, which may point to a read error. V gene TRBV6-6 combines with J gene TRBJ2-7; D might be TRBD1 (7 bases). The germline CDR1 and CDR2 sequences are MNHNY and SVGAGI (reference sequence). This CDR3 region has 15 residues. CDR3 in amino acids: CASTDAGQCIYEQCF. The CDR3 region has the DNA TGTGCCAGCACCGACGCGGGACAGTGCATCTACGAGCAGTGCTTC.

This clonotype was observed at least ten times. The V and J genes are TRBV6-1 and TRBJ2-3; 11 nucleotides line up with TRBD2. The germline V gene has CDR1 MNHNS and CDR2 SASEGT. The length of the CDR3 is 15 residues. J was trimmed by 6 bases and V by 3 bases; bases with no gene match: 5. The CDR3 DNA is TGTGCCAGCAGTGAGGGGACTAGCGGCTGGGATACGCAGTATTTT. Translation gives CASSEGTSGWDTQYF.

This clonotype was observed many times. The V and J genes are TRBV6-1 and TRBJ1-1; no definite D call. CDR1 and CDR2 from the germline V gene are MNHNS and SASEGT. V lost 6 bases to trimming and J lost 1 base, with 12 bases between them. The CDR3 is 14 residues long. Written as DNA, the CDR3 is TGTGCCAGCAGATTTTGGGCAAGGAACACTGAAGCTTTCTTT. Its protein product is CASRFWARNTEAFF.

V is TRBV4-3 and J is TRBJ2-2; a weak D match, TRBD2 (5 bases). Germline V gives CDR1 LGHNA, CDR2 YSLEER. The CDR3 contains 15 residues. V lost 2 bases, J lost 8 bases, and 15 bases lay in between. In DNA, the CDR3 is TGCGCCAGCAGCCAATCATGCAAGCGGTTAGGGGAGCTGTTTTTT. Translating it yields CASSQSCKRLGELFF.

The chain is built from TRBV4-1 and TRBJ1-2; no definite D call. The V gene lost 5 bases and the J gene lost 7 bases, with 23 bases spanning the gap. CDR3 length: 16 residues. CDR1 is MGHRA, CDR2 YSYEKL, per germline. The CDR3 reads CASSYITGPSHGGYTF. Here the CDR3 DNA reads TGCGCCAGCAGCTATATTACCGGGCCGTCACATGGTGGCTACACCTTC.

In the case of this clonotype: One junction end disagrees with the germline gene, perhaps due to a read error. The chain carries TRBV6-1 and TRBJ2-5, with TRBD2 matching over 7 bases. The CDR3 sequence is 11 residues long. Germline V lookup: CDR1 MNHNS, CDR2 SASEGT. Here the CDR3 reads CVSGVQETQYF. The CDR3 DNA follows: TGTGTCAGCGGGGTGCAGGAGACCCAGTACTTC.

The genes are TRBV6-1 and TRBJ2-7; no clear D gene. The CDR3 has 14 residues. Between the trimmed V and J ends, which lost 5 bases and 2 bases, there was a span of 13 bases. Germline assignment: CDR1 MNHNS and CDR2 SASEGT. The CDR3 reads CASSLGQKTYEQYF. CDR3 DNA sequence: TGTGCCAGCAGTCTAGGCCAGAAAACCTACGAGCAGTACTTC.

To note about this clonotype: A single base separates this from a much larger clone, so it may be a read error. This chain connects TRBV6-1 to TRBJ1-1; weak D call: TRBD1 (5 bases). CDR1 MNHNS and CDR2 SASEGT come from the germline V gene. The CDR3 is made up of 15 amino acids. In DNA form, the CDR3 reads TGTGCCAGCAGTTCACTTCTGGGGGTAGGAGCTGAAGCTTCCTTT. Its translation: CASSSLLGVGAEASF.